The source of this TCR beta chain is a study of cytomegalovirus exposure and HLA in healthy donors. Sequencing used immunoSEQ multiplex PCR; TCRdb keeps in-frame clones, though not all of them. Among around 150,000 clones listed, around 82% were seen once. The V end lost 7 bases, the J end lost 1 base, and 10 bases lay between the germline ends. The CDR3 loop spans 12 amino acids. Germline V gene lookup returns CDR1 SQVTM and CDR2 ANQGSEA. Remarks on this clone: This sample includes further DNA sequences coding for the same CDR3.

This TCR came from a man aged 25 to 40 in good health and CMV-seropositive. This chain links TRBV29-1 with TRBJ1-1; D might be TRBD1 (6 bases). The specimen sequenced was PBMCs. The CDR3 nucleotides are TGCAGCGCCGGGACACCGAACACTGAAGCTTTCTTT. Amino acid sequence: CSAGTPNTEAFF.